This TCR beta chain came from a study of blood T cell repertoires in COVID-19. Produced via immunoSEQ multiplex PCR; TCRdb's table is partial and in-frame only. The sample lists over 150,000 clones; 80% to 90% were seen once. V was trimmed by 4 bases and J by 7 bases, leaving 12 bases between them. CDR1 and CDR2 (germline): SGHRS, YFSETQ. The CDR3 is 13 residues long. The sample consisted of peripheral blood. The TCR comes from a woman aged 55-69 years with COVID-19, enrolled during active disease. The chain recombines TRBV5-1 with TRBJ1-5; D is possibly TRBD1 (5 bases). CDR3 loop: CASSPDSEQPQHF. The CDR3 bases are TGCGCCAGCAGCCCAGACAGCGAACAGCCCCAGCATTTT.